This T cell receptor (beta chain) was found in a study of CD4 T cells in relation to SARS-CoV-2 and coronaviruses. The unexposed donors gave CD4+ T cells in about 2011-2019, prior to COVID-19. The cells were cultured for less than twelve days before CD4+ T cells were isolated. The CDR3 runs 19 residues. V was trimmed by 4 bases and J by 2 bases, leaving 25 bases between them. CDR1 and CDR2 from the germline V gene are SGHRS and YFSETQ. This clone was detected only a few times. Its antigen remains unknown. TCRdb's table, derived via immunoSEQ multiplex PCR, lists solely in-frame clones and lacks some. The sample holds roughly 18,000 clones; over 60% are singletons and the top ten take roughly 31%.

This TCR came from a human donor in good health. The chain uses TRBV5-1 and TRBJ2-1; tentative D call: TRBD1 (6 bases). Sequencing was performed on CD4+ T cells from PBMCs, cultured in vitro. As DNA, the CDR3 is TGCGCCAGCAGCACCCGCTCGGGACCCTGGGGACACCCCTACAATGAGCAGTTCTTC. Translation: CASSTRSGPWGHPYNEQFF. The variable domain in full, with the rest retrieved from reference TRBV5-1 and TRBJ2-1, is KAGVTQTPRYLIKTRGQQVTLSCSPISGHRSVSWYQQTPGQGLQFLFEYFSETQRNKGNFPGRFSGRQFSNSRSEMNVSTLELGDSALYLCASSTRSGPWGHPYNEQFFGPGTRLTVL.